A single sample is the source of the 5 T cell receptor beta chains below, sequenced in a study of blood T cell repertoires in COVID-19. Here immunoSEQ multiplex PCR was the method, and the copy in TCRdb shows in-frame clones only, minus some. The sample carries approximately 230,000 clones, more than 80% recorded once. Sequenced material: peripheral blood. The receptors stem from a man aged 25-45 years who had recovered from COVID-19.

The V gene is TRBV14, the J gene TRBJ2-1; no reliable D call. The ends were cut back, 0 bases at V and 0 bases at J, with 15 bases in the middle. The germline CDR1 and CDR2 sequences are SGHDN and FVKESK. The CDR3 is 18 residues long. CDR3 nucleotide sequence: TGTGCCAGCAGCCAAGATCTGCTACCTGTCCGCTCCTACAATGAGCAGTTCTTC. Translating gives CASSQDLLPVRSYNEQFF.

This chain joins TRBV7-2 and TRBJ2-7; 9 bases are shared with TRBD1. V gave up 3 bases and J gave up 4 bases; unmatched junction bases: 7. This CDR3 is built from 15 residues. From germline, CDR1 is SGHTA and CDR2 FQGNSA. Written as DNA, the CDR3 is TGTGCCAGCAGCTTTTCCGGGACAGGGTCATACGAGCAGTACTTC. This codes for CASSFSGTGSYEQYF.

The chain carries TRBV9 and TRBJ1-3; no definite D call. Germline V gives CDR1 SGDLS, CDR2 YYNGEE. CDR3 length equals 15 residues. Deletions cut 0 bases from V and 0 bases from J, with 7 bases between. The CDR3, as DNA: TGTGCCAGCAGCGTAGACATGCCCTCTGGAAACACCATATATTTT. Residues: CASSVDMPSGNTIYF.

The V and J genes are TRBV30 and TRBJ2-5, with D unresolved. The CDR3 spans 13 residues. V was shortened by 0 bases and J by 5 bases, with 10 bases between the two germline ends. Germline values: CDR1 GTSNPN, CDR2 SVGIG (reference sequence). In nucleotides, the CDR3 is TGTGCCTGGAGTGTACTCCGGTTGGAGACCCAGTACTTC. Translation: CAWSVLRLETQYF.

In its sample, this clone was seen once. The rearrangement uses TRBV5-6 and TRBJ2-7; 14 bases fit TRBD2. In germline, CDR1 is SGHDT, CDR2 YYEEEE. The trim removed 0 bases at V and 5 bases at J, leaving 4 bases unmatched. This CDR3 is built from 16 residues. The CDR3 loop is CASSLEGLAGVDEQYF. As DNA, the CDR3 is TGTGCCAGCAGCTTGGAGGGACTAGCGGGGGTCGACGAGCAGTACTTC.